This T cell receptor beta chain was profiled in a study of blood T cell repertoires in COVID-19 (TCRdb year 2020). Turning to the overall study: The collaborator samples originated in the United States, Italy and Spain and spanned the acute and convalescent phases of COVID-19. The repertoires were released in a freely available public database meant as a resource for research on the immune response to SARS-CoV-2. Nearly every sample came with metadata listing a de-identified subject ID, COVID-19 status, age in years and sex. Samples came from the ongoing ImmuneRACE study (first 160 participants) plus 1,254 subjects from 6 global collaborators. Where HLA class I and class II types were available, the types were taken from metadata supplied by the sample provider, not from assay-based typing. The dataset comprised deeply sampled blood TCRbeta repertoires from subjects exposed to, actively infected with, or recovered from COVID-19. The prospective study material was composed of cDNA or gDNA derived from T cells, B-cell-depleted T cells, or PBMCs.

The immunoSEQ Assay, a bias-controlled multiplex PCR, was used to amplify TCRbeta CDR3 regions from genomic DNA. As for how the authors treated the data: The number of nucleated cells in each sample was estimated from the amplification of reference gene primers within the assay. Sequence reads were collapsed and filtered to measure the absolute abundance of every unique TCRbeta CDR3 rearrangement. Productive Simpson clonality was computed per sample as the square root of Simpson's diversity index over productive rearrangements. The table was pulled from immuneACCESS by TCRdb, which kept in-frame rearrangements only. Such tables lose some clones; where checked, under half of the loss comes from unresolved V genes, and the rest has no known cause. The DNA gave D and trimming, while V, J and clone size come from that table. The sample table holds 150,000 or so clones, of which about 83% were seen once. The ten largest clones capture around 3.6% of the sample.

Participants in the prospective study were aged about 18 to 95 years, lived in some 24 United States geographic areas, and enrolled through a virtual design. Cohort assignment in the prospective study relied on participant-reported clinical history from a screening survey and a study questionnaire. Each participant in the prospective study had whole blood, serum and a nasopharyngeal or oropharyngeal swab collected by mobile phlebotomists. Over a roughly 2-month period, participants in the prospective study had the option of providing additional blood draws and questionnaires. Prospective study blood samples were shipped either frozen or at room temperature before DNA extraction. General findings and caveats noted by the study authors: How much clinical and demographic metadata was included differed by source and by participant, and the metadata was provided uncurated.

This clone appeared once. Its antigen specificity is not known. Per-base qualities were not stored, and no clone one base away is much larger. CDR1 and CDR2, per the germline V gene, are SGHRS and YFSETQ. V gives up 3 bases and J gives up 2 bases, and the segment between their germline ends measures 20 bases. The CDR3 holds 17 amino acids from the cysteine to the phenylalanine. The only DNA kept is the CDR3, 51 bases in frame from the first base. The sequence derives from a woman aged 45 to 65 in a cohort exposed to, infected with or recovered from COVID-19 (not recorded which). The rearrangement joined TRBV5-1 to TRBJ1-1; TRBD1 is a possible D gene, resting on 5 matching bases. Source material: PBMCs or T cells enriched from blood (not recorded which). The nucleotides are TGCGCCAGCAGCTGGGATCCGCAGGGTGCGGCCAACACTGAAGCTTTCTTT. Its amino acids are CASSWDPQGAANTEAFF.